This entry is about one T cell receptor (beta chain). At least ten counts were recorded for this clonotype. No cognate antigen has been identified for it. No quality values exist for individual bases; no much larger clone is one base distant. V is shortened by 6 bases, J by 3 bases, and the region joining them spans 7 bases. The CDR3, from cysteine to phenylalanine, totals 12 residues. Solely the CDR3 DNA is kept, with 36 bases framed from the first base. Based on the germline V gene, the CDR1 and CDR2 sequences are MDHEN and SYDVKM. The data belong to a study of early T cells in non-severe SARS-CoV-2 infection (dated by TCRdb to the early 2020s). The study in broad terms: TCR sequencing used bulk RNA from unsorted whole blood, so alpha and beta chains could not be paired. What the work shows at the level of the full study, not this receptor alone: Matching against VDJdb was skewed toward anti-spike CD8 responses, likely underestimated virus-specific expansions, and missed private and CD4 specificities.

Receptor libraries were prepared by 5' RACE. Sequencing relied on a NextSeq 500. Unique molecular identifiers were attached to individual cDNA molecules in the TCR library protocol so that sequencing error and PCR bias could be corrected. Sequencing covered both TCR alpha and beta chains, and within each sample the abundances of alpha and beta sequences were tightly co-correlated. For the original study's pipeline: Decombinator V4 was used to perform V gene, J gene and CDR3 annotation of TCR sequences. TCRs were defined as expanded if a significant change between any two time points was detected under a Poisson model with p below 0.0001. TCR abundances were normalised to the total number of TCRs sequenced in each sample and reported as counts per million. TRAV1-2 paired with TRAJ12, TRAJ20 or TRAJ33 defined MAIT TCRs, while TRAV10 paired with TRAJ18 defined iNKT TCRs. VDJdb, accessed 1 November 2021, was searched for CMV, EBV and SARS-CoV-2 annotated TCRs, excluding TCRs annotated for multiple antigens. The public reads were reprocessed in TCRdb via fastp at Q25 and MiXCR, keeping in-frame beta chains. Rows are unified per CDR3 protein, each entry keeping the most common DNA and genes. The V and J calls shown here were made by TCRdb, not taken from the authors' results. Across this sample there are 51,000 or so distinct CDR3 sequences, with around 10% seen only once. The ten largest clones capture less than 15% of the sample.

This was a case-control study nested in a cohort of healthcare workers in London, UK, who had nasopharyngeal swab PCR tests and blood samples taken every week. Healthcare workers were recruited between 23 and 31 March 2020, during the week of the UK lockdown, and were followed weekly for up to roughly 15 weeks. Specimen: whole blood. Rearrangement joined TRBV28 to TRBJ2-3; TRBD1 is possibly the D segment (5 matching bases). The TCR was taken from an adult who was a healthcare worker with PCR-confirmed SARS-CoV-2 infection or an uninfected control (not recorded which). CDR3 region: CASSQGTDTQYF. The DNA reads TGTGCCAGCAGCCAGGGAACAGATACGCAGTATTTT.